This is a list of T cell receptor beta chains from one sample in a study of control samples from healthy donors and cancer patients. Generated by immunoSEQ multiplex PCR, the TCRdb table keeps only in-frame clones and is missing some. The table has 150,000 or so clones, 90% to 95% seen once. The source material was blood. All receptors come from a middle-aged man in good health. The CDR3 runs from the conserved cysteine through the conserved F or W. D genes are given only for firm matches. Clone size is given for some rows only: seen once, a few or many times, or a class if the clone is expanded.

TGTGCCAGCAGCGTAGGGACAGATACGCAGTATTTT	CASSVGTDTQYF	12	TRBJ2-3	.	TRBV9	.
TGTGCCAGCAGCCGGGACCCAGGGTTTCCGGATACGCAGTATTTT	CASSRDPGFPDTQYF	15	TRBJ2-3	.	TRBV7-2	.
TGTGCCAGCAGCAGGGAGCTTACTGAAGCTTTCTTT	CASSRELTEAFF	12	TRBJ1-1	.	TRBV2	.
TGTGCCAGCAGCCAAGTTCTGACAGGAGGCGAGCAGTACTTC	CASSQVLTGGEQYF	14	TRBJ2-7	.	TRBV14	.
TGTGCCAGCAGTTCTGGAGGGACAGGGGGTATTAGCTACACCTTC	CASSSGGTGGISYTF	15	TRBJ1-2	TRBD1	TRBV28	once
TGTGCCAGCAGTAGGGACATTGCTTGGCAGTACTTC	CASSRDIAWQYF	12	TRBJ2-7	.	TRBV6-8	.
TGTGCCAGCAGTTACGGGCAGGGCATGGGCTACACCTTC	CASSYGQGMGYTF	13	TRBJ1-2	.	TRBV6-5	.
TGTGCCAGCAGCCACTCGGACAGGGCGTATACTGAAGCTTTCTTT	CASSHSDRAYTEAFF	15	TRBJ1-1	TRBD1	TRBV3-1/TRBV3-2	.
TGTGCCAGCTCACGCATAGCGGGGGTTACCCAGGACACTGAAGCTTTCTTT	CASSRIAGVTQDTEAFF	17	TRBJ1-1	.	TRBV18	.
TGTGCCAGCAGCCAGGCGGGGAGCACAGATACGCAGTATTTT	CASSQAGSTDTQYF	14	TRBJ2-3	.	TRBV4-2	.
TGTGCCATCAGTGGGCGACACAGAAACTATGGCTACACCTTC	CAISGRHRNYGYTF	14	TRBJ1-2	.	TRBV10-3	.
TGTGCCAGCAGCCTCCGGGAAGCCATGAACACTGAAGCTTTCTTT	CASSLREAMNTEAFF	15	TRBJ1-1	.	TRBV7-9	.
TGCGCCAGCAGTCGGGAGGGAGGGATGGCCTACGAGCAGTACTTC	CASSREGGMAYEQYF	15	TRBJ2-7	TRBD2	TRBV23-1	.
TGCGCCAGCAGCATACAGGGTTTGAATTCACCCCTCCACTTT	CASSIQGLNSPLHF	14	TRBJ1-6	.	TRBV5-1	.
TGTGCCAGCAGTGAATCTGCGTCAGATGGATTTTCACCCCTCCACTTT	CASSESASDGFSPLHF	16	TRBJ1-6	.	TRBV2	.
TGTGCCTGGAGTGTTCCGGACAGAACGAACACTGAAGCTTTCTTT	CAWSVPDRTNTEAFF	15	TRBJ1-1	.	TRBV30	.
TGTGCCAGCAGTGAGTGGGGGCAAGGCAATCAGCCCCAGCATTTT	CASSEWGQGNQPQHF	15	TRBJ1-5	.	TRBV2	.
TGTGCCATCAGTGAGCAGGGGGATTACGAGCAGTACTTC	CAISEQGDYEQYF	13	TRBJ2-7	TRBD1	TRBV10-3	.
TGTGCCAGCAGCTTCCGGGACAGACCCCAAGAGACCCAGTACTTC	CASSFRDRPQETQYF	15	TRBJ2-5	TRBD1	TRBV9	.
TGCAGCGTATCGGACAGGGTCGGTGGCTACACCTTC	CSVSDRVGGYTF	12	TRBJ1-2	TRBD1	TRBV29-1	once
TGCGCCAGCAGCTTCTTCCGGGATTCGGGGAACACAGATACGCAGTATTTT	CASSFFRDSGNTDTQYF	17	TRBJ2-3	.	TRBV5-1	many
TGTGCCATCAGTGGCTCGGGACAGGGGACCGCTAACTATGGCTACACCTTC	CAISGSGQGTANYGYTF	17	TRBJ1-2	TRBD1	TRBV24-1	.
TGTGCCAGCAGCCTTACTCAGAGCGGGGGCTTCACAGATACGCAGTATTTT	CASSLTQSGGFTDTQYF	17	TRBJ2-3	TRBD2	TRBV7-9	.
TGTGCCATCAGTGGACAGGGGAGCTACACCTTC	CAISGQGSYTF	11	TRBJ1-2	TRBD1	TRBV10-3	.
TGTGCCAGCAGTCAGACGACAGGGGCTTACAATGAGCAGTTCTTC	CASSQTTGAYNEQFF	15	TRBJ2-1	TRBD1	TRBV6-5	.
TGCGCCAGCAGCTGGGAGCGGGGAGCCTACAATGAGCAGTTCTTC	CASSWERGAYNEQFF	15	TRBJ2-1	TRBD2	TRBV5-1	.
TGCGCCAGCAGCCAATACCAGACCGGGCCGGAGAGGGAGTACGAGCAGTACTTC	CASSQYQTGPEREYEQYF	18	TRBJ2-7	.	TRBV4-1	few
TGTGCCAGCAGCAAAGCCGTTCGGCAGGGGAACAATGAGCAGTTCTTC	CASSKAVRQGNNEQFF	16	TRBJ2-1	.	TRBV21-1	.
TGCGCCAGCAGCGTGGAGGGACTAGCGGGGAATGAGCAGTTCTTC	CASSVEGLAGNEQFF	15	TRBJ2-1	TRBD2	TRBV5-1	.
TGTGCCAGCCAATGGGCCGTGAACACTGAAGCTTTCTTT	CASQWAVNTEAFF	13	TRBJ1-1	.	TRBV28	.
TGCGCCAGCAGCCAGGATCAGGGAGAAGCTTTCTTT	CASSQDQGEAFF	12	TRBJ1-1	.	TRBV4-3	once
TGCGCCAGCAGCCAAGAAGGACCTTCAGCAGAGACCCAGTACTTC	CASSQEGPSAETQYF	15	TRBJ2-5	.	TRBV4-1	.